A single sample gave rise to the 20 T cell receptor beta chains below, sequenced in a study of vaccination effects on CD4 cells after COVID-19. Using immunoSEQ multiplex PCR, the repertoire was profiled, and TCRdb retains in-frame clones only, with some absent. The data contain tens of thousands of clones, 65% to 80% of them seen just once; the ten biggest clones take up about 15%. Expansion with viral peptide pools was applied to antigen-specific CD4+ T cells by the ViraFEST assay prior to sequencing. Following culture for nine to ten days, CD4+ T cells were isolated. The cohort was immunized with two doses of either the BNT162b2 or mRNA-1273 vaccine. These receptors have no known antigen. Source: CD4+ T cells from PBMCs cultured with HCoV-OC43 spike peptides, taken after COVID-19 vaccination. As to subset: HCoV-OC43 spike overlapping peptide pool stimulation. The receptors here all came from a human donor who received a COVID-19 vaccine.

This chain links TRBV7-8 with TRBJ1-2; TRBD1 aligns across 8 bases. The CDR3 is 14 residues long. The V gene's germline CDR1 is SGHVS and CDR2 FQNEAQ. The V and J ends lost 8 bases and 10 bases, in that order; junction bases with no gene match: 15. The CDR3 nucleotides are TGTGCCAGCGGAGCTTCCCGGACAGGGATCAACTACACCTTC. It is translated as CASGASRTGINYTF.

The CDR3 protein is CASSPTRNEQFF. DNA for the CDR3: TGTGCCAGCAGCCCGACTAGGAATGAGCAGTTCTTC. V gene TRBV14 combines with J gene TRBJ2-1; weak D call: TRBD2 (6 bases). The CDR3 sequence is 12 residues long. Per germline, CDR1 SGHDN and CDR2 FVKESK. V was shortened by 4 bases and J by 7 bases, with 8 bases between the two germline ends.

The table lists this clone with a count of one. The chain uses TRBV7-2 and TRBJ1-6; possibly TRBD1 for D (5 bases). Germline V lookup: CDR1 SGHTA, CDR2 FQGNSA. This CDR3 region has 13 residues. Deletions cut 5 bases from V and 9 bases from J, with 11 bases between. Here the CDR3 reads CASSPDSGSPLHF. CDR3 sequence (DNA): TGTGCCAGCAGCCCCGACAGTGGTTCACCCCTCCACTTT.

The rearrangement links TRBV5-4 to TRBJ2-4; 7 bases are a match to TRBD1. This CDR3 has 14 residues. Trimming at V came to 4 bases and at J to 4 bases, leaving 5 bases not matched to a gene. Germline lookup yields CDR1 SGHNT and CDR2 YYREEE (reference sequence). The CDR3 nucleotides read TGTGCCAGCAGCCTACCGGGACAGAAAAACATTCAGTACTTC. Its translation: CASSLPGQKNIQYF.

J is TRBJ1-4 and V is TRBV29-1; 8 nucleotides line up with TRBD1. CDR1 is SQVTM and CDR2 is ANQGSEA in the germline V gene. Germline trimming cut 5 bases from V and 4 bases from J; bases unmatched to any gene: 9. The CDR3 is 15 residues long. The CDR3 DNA sequence: TGCAGCGTTCTCGCGCCCGACAGGGGTAATGAAAAACTGTTTTTT. Protein: CSVLAPDRGNEKLFF.

For the CDR3, the DNA is TGTGCCAGCAGGACAGCCAGTGAAAAACTGTTTTTT. Amino acids: CASRTASEKLFF. This chain links TRBV19 with TRBJ1-4; possibly TRBD1 for D (6 bases). CDR1 and CDR2 (germline): LNHDA, SQIVND (reference sequence). The CDR3 spans 12 residues. Trimming pared 9 bases from V and 7 bases from J, leaving 12 bases between.

In its sample, this clone was seen once. J is TRBJ1-6 and V is TRBV6-5, with a possible D match to TRBD1 (6 bases). With 6 bases removed from V and 5 bases from J, the gap between germline ends came to 8 bases. This CDR3 region has 13 residues. Germline CDR1 reads MNHEY; CDR2 reads SVGAGI. The CDR3 DNA sequence: TGTGCCAGCAGCAACAGGGATAATTCACCCCTCCACTTT. Translation gives CASSNRDNSPLHF.

This clone was seen a handful of times. The V call is TRBV6-6, the J call TRBJ2-4; D unresolved. The CDR3 has 15 residues. V lost 6 bases and J 0 bases, leaving 12 bases between the germline ends. Germline-derived CDR1 and CDR2 are MNHNY and SVGAGI (reference sequence). The CDR3 DNA follows: TGTGCCAGCAGGGAAACCGGACGAGCCAAAAACATTCAGTACTTC. This gives the protein CASRETGRAKNIQYF.

V usage is TRBV7-2 and J usage is TRBJ2-7; D might be TRBD1 (5 bases). The V end lost 6 bases, the J end lost 3 bases, and 27 bases lay between the germline ends. The CDR3 runs 18 residues. Germline values: CDR1 SGHTA, CDR2 FQGNSA. The CDR3 loop reads CASSPDRPLVSVYYEQYF. The CDR3 nucleotides are TGTGCCAGCAGTCCTGACAGACCCCTAGTTTCGGTATACTACGAGCAGTACTTC.

The chain joins TRBV3-1 (or the pseudogene TRBV3-2) to TRBJ2-3, with 11 bases that match TRBD2. The CDR3 is made up of 18 amino acids. The trim removed 4 bases at V and 3 bases at J, leaving 12 bases unmatched. The germline V gene has CDR1 LGHDT and CDR2 YNNKEL (reference sequence). The CDR3 loop reads CASSPKTGTSGSTDTQYF. The CDR3 DNA sequence: TGTGCCAGCAGCCCGAAGACCGGGACTAGCGGATCAACAGATACGCAGTATTTT.

J is TRBJ2-7 and V is TRBV2, with TRBD2 matching over 7 bases. J gave up 2 bases and V 5 bases, and 6 bases lay outside the gene matches. The CDR3 runs 14 residues. Per germline, CDR1 SNHLY and CDR2 FYNNEI. CDR3 nucleotides: TGTGCCAGCAGTCCTAGCGGAACCCCCTACGAGCAGTACTTC. Its translation: CASSPSGTPYEQYF.

This sequence joins TRBV24-1 and TRBJ2-2; the D gene is possibly TRBD2 (6 bases). Trimming left V 7 bases short and J 7 bases short, with 12 bases between. Germline V lookup: CDR1 KGHDR, CDR2 SFDVKD. The CDR3 is 13 amino acids. This CDR3 is CATRGSGGGELFF. CDR3 DNA: TGTGCCACCAGGGGTAGCGGCGGCGGGGAGCTGTTTTTT.

The chain combines TRBV3-1 (or the pseudogene TRBV3-2) with TRBJ1-2, with D possibly matching TRBD1 (5 bases). The germline V gene has CDR1 LGHDT and CDR2 YNNKEL (reference sequence). Trimming shortened V by 6 bases and J by 4 bases, and 12 bases separated the two germline ends. The CDR3 contains 13 residues. The CDR3: CASRGPSSYGYTF. The CDR3 nucleotides are TGTGCCAGCAGGGGACCGTCTTCCTATGGCTACACCTTC.

The chain combines TRBV6-1 with TRBJ2-6; D remains unclear. Germline V gene data show CDR1 as MNHNS and CDR2 as SASEGT. This CDR3 spans 15 amino acids. Trimming took 1 base from V and 0 from J, leaving 4 bases between them. DNA for the CDR3: TGTGCCAGCAGTGAAGAGGGCTCTGGGGCCAACGTCCTGACTTTC. The encoded protein is CASSEEGSGANVLTF.

The rearrangement uses TRBV5-8 and TRBJ1-2; no reliable D call. CDR1 SGHTS and CDR2 YDEGEE come from the germline V gene. V was trimmed by 2 bases and J by 2 bases, leaving 10 bases between them. The CDR3 is 14 residues long. The CDR3 spells CASSLPGRNYGYTF. In DNA form, the CDR3 reads TGTGCCAGCAGCTTACCGGGCCGCAACTATGGCTACACCTTC.

V is TRBV2 and J is TRBJ1-1; TRBD1 might be the D (6 bases). The length of the CDR3 is 14 residues. From germline, CDR1 is SNHLY and CDR2 FYNNEI. Trimming removed 8 bases from V and 4 bases from J, with 17 bases in between. The CDR3 is CASGSLTGRTEAFF. The CDR3 coding sequence is TGTGCCAGCGGATCATTAACAGGGCGCACTGAAGCTTTCTTT.

This rearrangement joins TRBV7-9 to TRBJ2-7; 12 positions match TRBD2. This CDR3 spans 16 amino acids. The germline V gene has CDR1 SEHNR and CDR2 FQNEAQ (reference sequence). J was trimmed by 4 bases and V by 5 bases; bases with no gene match: 9. The CDR3 DNA follows: TGTGCCAGCAGCCCGGGACTAGCGGGCCTTGTTTACGAGCAGTACTTC. It yields the protein CASSPGLAGLVYEQYF.

V is TRBV5-1 and J is TRBJ2-5, with a tentative D call TRBD1 (6 bases). The germline gives CDR1 SGHRS, CDR2 YFSETQ. Deletions cut 4 bases from V and 2 bases from J, with 24 bases between. The CDR3 is 18 residues long. CDR3 residues: CASSPDSWYSMGQETQYF. CDR3 nucleotide sequence: TGCGCCAGCAGCCCGGACAGCTGGTACAGTATGGGTCAAGAGACCCAGTACTTC. Full variable domain (missing parts from reference TRBV5-1 and TRBJ2-5): KAGVTQTPRYLIKTRGQQVTLSCSPISGHRSVSWYQQTPGQGLQFLFEYFSETQRNKGNFPGRFSGRQFSNSRSEMNVSTLELGDSALYLCASSPDSWYSMGQETQYFGPGTRLLVL.

In its sample, this clone was seen a few times. The rearrangement links TRBV7-9 to TRBJ2-3; perhaps TRBD2 as D (6 bases). The CDR3 consists of 16 residues. CDR1 is SEHNR and CDR2 is FQNEAQ in the germline V gene (reference sequence). V shed 2 bases and J shed 2 bases, with 14 bases lying between them. The DNA of the CDR3 is TGTGCCAGCAGCTTATCTCGTGGGGGGTCCACAGATACGCAGTATTTT. This codes for CASSLSRGGSTDTQYF.

The rearrangement links TRBV5-1 to TRBJ2-3; 7 bases are a match to TRBD2. The CDR3 contains 15 residues. V dropped 0 bases and J dropped 2; count of bases not matched to a gene: 3. CDR1 is SGHRS and CDR2 is YFSETQ in the germline V gene. The CDR3 sequence is CASSLEGGATDTQYF. In nucleotides, the CDR3 is TGCGCCAGCAGCTTGGAGGGAGGGGCCACAGATACGCAGTATTTT.